This TCR beta chain was profiled in a study of metastatic and nonmetastatic thyroid tumors (dated by TCRdb to 2018 to 2021). Study-wide context: The researchers compared repertoires between peripheral blood samples and tumor or nodule tissue samples from patients with malignant or benign thyroid disease.

Before undergoing thyroid surgery, none of the patients had been given any kind of treatment. Using T-cell receptor beta sequencing, the researchers looked back retrospectively at clinical samples from patients, gathered between about 2011 and 2019. As for this clone: It has no known antigen specificity. No per-base quality is available; no much larger clone lies one base away.

Taken from the germline V gene, the CDR1 and CDR2 loops are MDHEN and SYDVKM. The CDR3 starts with the cysteine, ends with the phenylalanine, and has 15 residues. Only CDR3 DNA is held: 45 bases, read in frame from base 1. V loses 3 bases, J loses 0 bases, and the germline ends lie 9 bases apart. Receptors were amplified or captured by PCR. Instrument used: Illumina HiSeq 4000. High-throughput sequencing was used to profile the TCR beta-chain CDR3 region of each patient. On the authors' methods: CDR3 differences across clinicopathological groups were used to build a classifier for discriminating distant-metastatic papillary thyroid cancer patients. To measure repertoire diversity the researchers used the Shannon index, while the Morisita-Horn index served to gauge how similar the tumor and blood repertoires were. TCRdb itself trimmed the public reads at Q25 with fastp, ran MiXCR and retained productive beta chains. The V and J calls and clone size come from TCRdb's table, not from the authors' own analysis. The sample table holds roughly 4,100 clones, of which about 22% were seen once. The ten biggest clones cover around 8.2% of the sample.

On the study overall, not on this receptor specifically: TCR beta diversity was reported as significantly higher in malignant tumors than in benign nodules, in both blood and tumor samples.

The TCR comes from a female donor with papillary thyroid cancer or a benign thyroid nodule (not recorded which). Some clones in this sample may be carry-over from other donors' samples. The sequence is built from TRBV28 and TRBJ1-3; matching of 6 bases hints at TRBD1 as the D gene. Source material: tumor tissue. CDR3 reads: CASSLGTNSGNTIYF. DNA sequence: TGTGCCAGCAGTTTGGGGACAAACTCTGGAAACACCATATATTTT.